Reported below is one T cell receptor beta chain. Its target is not known. A 5'RACE reaction primed in the constant segment made cDNA libraries of TCR alpha and TCR beta, and these carried sample barcodes and UMIs. In TCRdb, the 5' RACE reads were re-called with MiXCR into one record per CDR3 protein. The sample gives 100,000 to 120,000 distinct CDR3 sequences, about a fifth of which show up once; roughly 40% is in the top ten. The data were obtained in a study of T-cell memory formation after mild COVID-19. Overall study findings and caveats: Unconfirmed was the SARS-CoV-2 specificity of second-wave clones that peaked on day 37.

Germline values: CDR1 SGHRS, CDR2 YFSETQ. This CDR3 region has 15 residues. V lost 4 bases to trimming and J lost 2 bases, with 13 bases between them. Sequencing was done on a sample of PBMCs or a T cell subset sorted from them (not recorded which). This receptor was taken from a man younger than 30 who had mild COVID-19 (a few samples of this study predate the infection). Cell type and time point are not known. This chain connects TRBV5-1 to TRBJ1-5, with TRBD1 as a possible D gene (5 bases). This CDR3 is CASSLYPGGNQPQHF. As DNA, the CDR3 is TGCGCCAGCAGCCTCTACCCGGGGGGCAATCAGCCCCAGCATTTT.